These T cell receptor beta chains were read from a single sample in a study of T-cell memory formation after mild COVID-19. One entry per CDR3 protein, called by TCRdb with MiXCR from the 5' RACE reads. This sample has 150,000 to 200,000 distinct CDR3 sequences; about 9.9% occur once, and the top ten carry 3.8%. Source material: PBMCs or a T cell subset sorted from them (not recorded which). These receptors originate from a young man who had mild COVID-19 (a few samples of this study predate the infection). Cell type and time point are not known. Each CDR3 is given with its conserved first and last residue. A D gene is named only where the DNA matches it firmly. Clone size is shown for a subset of rows, as once, few, many or a class of expanded clone.

CDR3 protein: CASSLLQGGETQYF
CDR3 DNA: TGTGCCAGCAGTCTTTTACAGGGGGGGGAGACCCAGTACTTC
D gene: NA
V gene: TRBV12-3/TRBV12-4
clone size: many
J gene: TRBJ2-5

CDR3 protein: CASSVRTGRNEQFF
CDR3 DNA: TGTGCCAGCAGCGTCCGTACAGGGCGCAATGAGCAGTTCTTC
D gene: NA
V gene: TRBV7-2
clone size: few
J gene: TRBJ2-1

CDR3 protein: CSARGGRDRAGYTF
CDR3 DNA: TGCAGTGCTAGGGGGGGCAGGGACAGGGCTGGCTACACCTTC
D gene: TRBD1
V gene: TRBV20-1
clone size: NA
J gene: TRBJ1-2

CDR3 protein: CASSFTPTGYYGYTF
CDR3 DNA: TGTGCCAGCAGCTTCACTCCGACAGGGTACTATGGCTACACCTTC
D gene: TRBD1
V gene: TRBV5-5
clone size: NA
J gene: TRBJ1-2

CDR3 protein: CASRSQAFVEAQYF
CDR3 DNA: TGTGCCAGCAGGAGCCAGGCCTTCGTAGAGGCCCAGTACTTC
D gene: NA
V gene: TRBV2
clone size: NA
J gene: TRBJ2-5

CDR3 protein: CAIRGTGLNYEQYF
CDR3 DNA: TGTGCCATCAGGGGGACAGGCCTTAATTACGAGCAGTACTTC
D gene: TRBD1
V gene: TRBV10-3
clone size: NA
J gene: TRBJ2-7

CDR3 protein: CASSPRQGESILFF
CDR3 DNA: TGCGCCAGCAGCCCGCGACAGGGGGAAAGCATTCTGTTTTTT
D gene: TRBD1
V gene: TRBV5-1
clone size: many
J gene: TRBJ1-4

CDR3 protein: CSAGGPNEQYF
CDR3 DNA: TGCAGTGCTGGGGGCCCCAACGAGCAGTACTTC
D gene: NA
V gene: TRBV20-1
clone size: NA
J gene: TRBJ2-7

CDR3 protein: CSNAASGPRNNEQFF
CDR3 DNA: TGCAGCAACGCGGCTAGCGGGCCGAGAAACAATGAGCAGTTCTTC
D gene: TRBD2
V gene: TRBV20-1
clone size: NA
J gene: TRBJ2-1

CDR3 protein: CAISGTAGGQTDTQYF
CDR3 DNA: TGTGCCATCAGTGGTACGGCGGGGGGGCAAACAGATACGCAGTATTTT
D gene: TRBD2
V gene: TRBV10-3
clone size: many
J gene: TRBJ2-3

CDR3 protein: CASSFGQWGTYEQYF
CDR3 DNA: TGTGCCAGCAGCTTTGGGCAGTGGGGAACCTACGAGCAGTACTTC
D gene: NA
V gene: TRBV7-9
clone size: few
J gene: TRBJ2-7

CDR3 protein: CASSLHGDNQPQHF
CDR3 DNA: TGTGCCAGCAGCTTACATGGGGACAATCAGCCCCAGCATTTT
D gene: NA
V gene: TRBV7-2
clone size: NA
J gene: TRBJ1-5

CDR3 protein: CASSLSTEAFF
CDR3 DNA: TGTGCCAGCAGCTTGTCAACTGAAGCTTTCTTT
D gene: NA
V gene: TRBV5-6
clone size: few
J gene: TRBJ1-1

CDR3 protein: CASSLGLVSTEAFF
CDR3 DNA: TGTGCCAGCAGTTTGGGGCTGGTGAGCACTGAAGCTTTCTTT
D gene: NA
V gene: TRBV12-3/TRBV12-4
clone size: few
J gene: TRBJ1-1

CDR3 protein: CSAMDDPYGYTF
CDR3 DNA: TGCAGCGCAATGGACGACCCCTATGGCTACACCTTC
D gene: NA
V gene: TRBV29-1
clone size: few
J gene: TRBJ1-2

CDR3 protein: CASSSVGSPLHF
CDR3 DNA: TGTGCCAGCAGTTCAGTGGGTTCACCCCTCCACTTT
D gene: NA
V gene: TRBV12-3/TRBV12-4
clone size: NA
J gene: TRBJ1-6

CDR3 protein: CASSLDRNIQYF
CDR3 DNA: TGTGCCAGCAGCCTGGACAGAAACATTCAGTACTTC
D gene: NA
V gene: TRBV4-2
clone size: many
J gene: TRBJ2-4

CDR3 protein: CACSGLASSTDTQYF
CDR3 DNA: TGTGCCTGCTCCGGTCTGGCCTCTAGCACAGATACGCAGTATTTT
D gene: NA
V gene: TRBV27
clone size: NA
J gene: TRBJ2-3

CDR3 protein: CASSSDRQETQYF
CDR3 DNA: TGTGCCAGCAGCTCGGACAGGCAAGAGACCCAGTACTTC
D gene: TRBD1
V gene: TRBV7-2
clone size: few
J gene: TRBJ2-5

CDR3 protein: CASSEGVGAGELFF
CDR3 DNA: TGTGCCAGCAGCGAGGGCGTCGGAGCCGGGGAGCTGTTTTTT
D gene: NA
V gene: TRBV7-2
clone size: few
J gene: TRBJ2-2

CDR3 protein: CASSPRDRRDTEAFF
CDR3 DNA: TGTGCCAGCAGCCCCCGGGACAGGCGCGACACTGAAGCTTTCTTT
D gene: TRBD1
V gene: TRBV9
clone size: few
J gene: TRBJ1-1

CDR3 protein: CASSPGLASNNEQFF
CDR3 DNA: TGCGCCAGCAGCCCGGGACTAGCGAGTAACAATGAGCAGTTCTTC
D gene: TRBD2
V gene: TRBV5-1
clone size: NA
J gene: TRBJ2-1

CDR3 protein: CASSSMAGRQETQYF
CDR3 DNA: TGTGCCAGCAGCTCAATGGCGGGGCGTCAAGAGACCCAGTACTTC
D gene: NA
V gene: TRBV3-1
clone size: once
J gene: TRBJ2-5

CDR3 protein: CASSRSIGGSNEKLFF
CDR3 DNA: TGTGCCAGCAGTAGGTCAATAGGGGGCTCTAATGAAAAACTGTTTTTT
D gene: TRBD1
V gene: TRBV6-6
clone size: NA
J gene: TRBJ1-4

CDR3 protein: CASSKAPRVPLGALHF
CDR3 DNA: TGTGCCAGCAGCAAAGCGCCCAGGGTGCCCCTCGGGGCCCTCCACTTT
D gene: NA
V gene: TRBV21-1
clone size: few
J gene: TRBJ1-6

CDR3 protein: CASSYSRQGDTEAFF
CDR3 DNA: TGTGCCAGCAGTTACTCGAGGCAGGGAGACACTGAAGCTTTCTTT
D gene: NA
V gene: TRBV6-5
clone size: few
J gene: TRBJ1-1

CDR3 protein: CASSYSTTGNTIYF
CDR3 DNA: TGTGCCAGCAGTTACTCGACAACTGGAAACACCATATATTTT
D gene: NA
V gene: TRBV6-5
clone size: NA
J gene: TRBJ1-3

CDR3 protein: CSARDRSSSGNTIYF
CDR3 DNA: TGCAGTGCACGAGACAGGTCCTCCTCTGGAAACACCATATATTTT
D gene: NA
V gene: TRBV20-1
clone size: few
J gene: TRBJ1-3

CDR3 protein: CASSPGQGVSYNEQFF
CDR3 DNA: TGTGCCAGCTCACCGGGACAGGGGGTCTCCTACAATGAGCAGTTCTTC
D gene: TRBD1
V gene: TRBV18
clone size: NA
J gene: TRBJ2-1

CDR3 protein: CASSSFSGGWETQYF
CDR3 DNA: TGTGCCAGCAGCTCCTTTAGCGGGGGCTGGGAGACCCAGTACTTC
D gene: TRBD2
V gene: TRBV5-6
clone size: NA
J gene: TRBJ2-5

CDR3 protein: CASSPLGPNTEAFF
CDR3 DNA: TGTGCCAGCTCACCATTAGGGCCGAACACTGAAGCTTTCTTT
D gene: NA
V gene: TRBV18
clone size: few
J gene: TRBJ1-1

CDR3 protein: CASSQPGSRGTQYF
CDR3 DNA: TGTGCCAGCAGTCAACCCGGGTCCAGGGGTACGCAGTATTTT
D gene: NA
V gene: TRBV6-2/TRBV6-3
clone size: NA
J gene: TRBJ2-3

CDR3 protein: CASSPRTARDYGYTF
CDR3 DNA: TGTGCCAGCTCACCGAGGACAGCTAGAGACTATGGCTACACCTTC
D gene: NA
V gene: TRBV18
clone size: few
J gene: TRBJ1-2

CDR3 protein: CSASGDFEQFF
CDR3 DNA: TGCAGTGCTAGTGGAGATTTTGAGCAGTTCTTC
D gene: NA
V gene: TRBV20-1
clone size: few
J gene: TRBJ2-1

CDR3 protein: CASGWARDTEAFF
CDR3 DNA: TGTGCCAGCGGGTGGGCGAGGGACACTGAAGCTTTCTTT
D gene: NA
V gene: TRBV7-3
clone size: NA
J gene: TRBJ1-1

CDR3 protein: CASSPDRGYGYTF
CDR3 DNA: TGTGCCAGCAGCCCGGACAGGGGCTATGGCTACACCTTC
D gene: TRBD1
V gene: TRBV7-2
clone size: NA
J gene: TRBJ1-2

CDR3 protein: CASSQDPATSTDTQYF
CDR3 DNA: TGTGCCAGCAGCCAAGATCCAGCGACTAGCACAGATACGCAGTATTTT
D gene: NA
V gene: TRBV3-1
clone size: NA
J gene: TRBJ2-3

CDR3 protein: CASSLLGLTNTGELFF
CDR3 DNA: TGTGCCAGCAGCTTACTGGGTCTTACGAACACCGGGGAGCTGTTTTTT
D gene: NA
V gene: TRBV7-2
clone size: NA
J gene: TRBJ2-2

CDR3 protein: CASSRSGGATKETQYF
CDR3 DNA: TGTGCCAGCAGCCGTAGCGGGGGGGCCACTAAAGAGACCCAGTACTTC
D gene: TRBD2
V gene: TRBV14
clone size: NA
J gene: TRBJ2-5

CDR3 protein: CASNPTSGVRKTQYF
CDR3 DNA: TGCGCCAGCAACCCGACTAGCGGGGTTCGAAAGACCCAGTACTTC
D gene: TRBD2
V gene: TRBV4-1
clone size: few
J gene: TRBJ2-5

CDR3 protein: CASSSQGAVEAFF
CDR3 DNA: TGTGCCAGCAGCTCACAGGGGGCCGTTGAAGCTTTCTTT
D gene: TRBD1
V gene: TRBV7-9
clone size: NA
J gene: TRBJ1-1

CDR3 protein: CASSLAYGEQYF
CDR3 DNA: TGTGCCAGCAGCTTAGCGTACGGTGAGCAGTACTTC
D gene: NA
V gene: TRBV7-9
clone size: many
J gene: TRBJ2-7

CDR3 protein: CATSRDQGTYNEQFF
CDR3 DNA: TGTGCCACCAGCAGAGATCAGGGGACTTACAATGAGCAGTTCTTC
D gene: NA
V gene: TRBV15
clone size: few
J gene: TRBJ2-1

CDR3 protein: CASSFQTGPYEQYF
CDR3 DNA: TGTGCCAGCAGCTTCCAGACAGGACCATACGAGCAGTACTTC
D gene: NA
V gene: TRBV2
clone size: NA
J gene: TRBJ2-7